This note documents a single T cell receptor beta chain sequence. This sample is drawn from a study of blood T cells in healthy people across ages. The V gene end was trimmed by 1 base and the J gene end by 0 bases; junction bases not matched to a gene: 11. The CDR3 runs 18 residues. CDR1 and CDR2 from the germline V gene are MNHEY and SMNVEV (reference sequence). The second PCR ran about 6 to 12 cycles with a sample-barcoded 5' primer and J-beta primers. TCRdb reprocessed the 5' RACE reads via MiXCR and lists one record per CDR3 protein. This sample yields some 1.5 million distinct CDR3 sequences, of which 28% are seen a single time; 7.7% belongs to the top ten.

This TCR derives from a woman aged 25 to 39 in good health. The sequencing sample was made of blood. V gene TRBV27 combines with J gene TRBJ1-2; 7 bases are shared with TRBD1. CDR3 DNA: TGTGCCAGCAGTTTATACGGCGGGACAGCCTCTTCTAACTATGGCTACACCTTC. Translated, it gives CASSLYGGTASSNYGYTF.